This T cell receptor (beta chain) was identified in a study of early T cells in non-severe SARS-CoV-2 infection (dated by TCRdb to about 2021). The study in broad terms: TCR sequencing used bulk RNA from unsorted whole blood, so alpha and beta chains could not be paired.

A case-control design nested within a healthcare worker cohort in London, UK, was used, with weekly nasopharyngeal swab PCR tests and blood sampling performed. Healthcare workers were recruited between 23 and 31 March 2020, during the week of the UK lockdown, and were followed weekly for up to roughly 16 weeks. The germline V gene encodes CDR1 MGHRA and CDR2 YSYEKL. The CDR3 sequence holds 15 residues, the cysteine and phenylalanine included. Only CDR3 DNA remains: 45 bases, in frame from the first base. Clipping removes 4 bases from V and 7 bases from J, with 9 as the unmatched junction base count. Study-wide findings and limitations: VDJdb matching was skewed toward anti-spike CD8 responses and likely underestimated virus-specific expansions by missing private and CD4 specificities.

The receptor library was made with 5' RACE. Sequencing took place on a NextSeq 500. The TCR library protocol attached unique molecular identifiers to individual cDNA molecules to correct for sequencing error and PCR bias. Both TCR alpha and beta chains were sequenced, and tight co-correlation was observed between alpha and beta sequence abundances in each sample. Concerning the study's data processing: V gene, J gene and CDR3 annotation of TCR sequences was performed with Decombinator V4. Expanded TCRs were defined as changing significantly between any two time points under a Poisson model with p below 0.0001. TCR abundances were normalised to the total number of TCRs sequenced per sample and expressed as counts per million. MAIT TCRs were defined by TRAV1-2 paired with TRAJ12, TRAJ20 or TRAJ33, and iNKT TCRs by TRAV10 paired with TRAJ18. A search of VDJdb, accessed on 1 November 2021, was run for TCRs annotated to CMV, EBV and SARS-CoV-2, with TCRs annotated for multiple antigens excluded. The public sequencing data were trimmed at Q25 with fastp and processed into clonotypes with MiXCR by TCRdb, which kept only in-frame beta chains. For every CDR3 protein sequence, its rows merge into one entry that carries the most common genes and DNA. TCRdb's processing, not the study's, gives the V and J calls here. This sample gives more than 50,000 distinct CDR3 sequences in total; under 15% of them show up just once. 9% to 10% of the sample lies in the top ten.

About this clonotype itself: Its antigen is unknown. Base qualities are not recorded, but no much larger clone differs from it by a single base.

The sequence is built from TRBV4-1 and TRBJ2-1, and TRBD2 aligns with 8 junction nucleotides. Sequenced material: whole blood, taken at baseline. The receptor's source is an adult who was a healthcare worker with PCR-confirmed SARS-CoV-2 infection or an uninfected control (not recorded which). The CDR3 sequence is CASSRDAGGANEQFF. The nucleotide sequence is given as TGCGCCAGCAGCCGGGATGCCGGGGGGGCAAATGAGCAGTTCTTC.